This TCR beta chain was sequenced in a study of T cells after yellow fever vaccination. Findings and caveats of the study: Booster sampling recovered most clones from primary vaccination (96% CD4, approximately 90% CD8). Clonotypes shared by both compartments, CD4 and CD8, made up a small share.

This clonotype occurred a few times. Its specificity is not known. They built TCR cDNA with 5'RACE template switching, a step that put in a universal primer site and UMIs. TCRdb re-called the 5' RACE reads through MiXCR, storing one row per CDR3 protein. This table holds 320,000 or so distinct CDR3 sequences, 7% to 9% found once. The CDR3 contains 15 residues. J gave up 6 bases and V 7 bases, and 12 bases lay outside the gene matches. Germline CDR1 reads LNHDA; CDR2 reads SQIVND (reference sequence). This TCR was sampled from a man aged 18 to 30 who received the YFV17D yellow fever vaccine. V is TRBV19 and J is TRBJ2-1, with TRBD2 identical over 7 bases. Sequencing used PBMCs, obtained roughly 46 days after the first yellow fever vaccination. CDR3 sequence reads: CASTHSGLPSNEQFF. The CDR3 DNA reads TGTGCCAGTACACATTCGGGACTACCTTCCAATGAGCAGTTCTTC.